This entry lists 2 T cell receptor beta chains sequenced from one sample in a study of type 1 regulatory T cells. TCRdb reanalysed the reads using MiXCR and keeps one entry per CDR3 protein. Of 60,000 to 70,000 distinct CDR3 sequences in the sample, about 50% were seen once. What these receptors recognize is not known. Sequenced input: cultured non-Tr1 T cells, either the whole culture or a sorted T cell fraction (not recorded which). The receptors here all came from a human donor in good health.

This clonotype was seen a handful of times. V and J are TRBV7-2 and TRBJ1-1, with 7 bases lining up with TRBD1. CDR3 size: 15 residues. V gave up 3 bases and J gave up 0 bases; unmatched junction bases: 4. Germline loops: CDR1 SGHTA, CDR2 FQGNSA. The CDR3 region is CASSLDRNMNTEAFF. The CDR3 DNA reads TGTGCCAGCAGCTTGGACAGGAACATGAACACTGAAGCTTTCTTT. Based on the CDR3 plus reference TRBV7-2 and TRBJ1-1, the full variable domain is GAGVSQSPSNKVTEKGKDVELRCDPISGHTALYWYRQSLGQGLEFLIYFQGNSAPDKSGLPSDRFSAERTGGSVSTLTIQRTQQEDSAVYLCASSLDRNMNTEAFFGQGTRLTVV.

The chain carries TRBV18 and TRBJ1-6; TRBD1 matches at 7 bases. Unmatched junction bases numbered 13, after V lost 3 bases and J lost 14 bases. Per germline, CDR1 KGHSH and CDR2 LQKENI. The CDR3 has 15 amino acids. CDR3 nucleotides: TGTGCCAGCTCACCCGATCTGACCGGGACAGAAGCCCTCCACTTT. Protein sequence: CASSPDLTGTEALHF. Full variable domain (remainder filled in from reference TRBV18 and TRBJ1-6): NAGVMQNPRHLVRRRGQEARLRCSPMKGHSHVYWYRQLPEEGLKFMVYLQKENIIDESGMPKERFSAEFPKEGPSILRIQQVVRGDSAAYFCASSPDLTGTEALHFGNGTRLTVT.